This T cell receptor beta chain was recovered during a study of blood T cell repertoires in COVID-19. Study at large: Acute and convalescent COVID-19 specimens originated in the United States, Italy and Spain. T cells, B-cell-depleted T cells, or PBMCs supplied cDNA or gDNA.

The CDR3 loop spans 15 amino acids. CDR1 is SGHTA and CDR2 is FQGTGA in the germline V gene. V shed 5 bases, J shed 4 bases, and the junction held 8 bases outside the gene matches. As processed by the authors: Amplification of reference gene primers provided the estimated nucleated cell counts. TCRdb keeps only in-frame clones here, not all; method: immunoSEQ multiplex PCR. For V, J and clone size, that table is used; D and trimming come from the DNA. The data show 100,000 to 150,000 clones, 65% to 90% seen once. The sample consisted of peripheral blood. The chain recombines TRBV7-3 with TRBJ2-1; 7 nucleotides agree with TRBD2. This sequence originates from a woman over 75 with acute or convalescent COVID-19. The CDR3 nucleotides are TGTGCCAGCAGCCTGAGGGCTAGCGGATACAATGAGCAGTTCTTC. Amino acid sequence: CASSLRASGYNEQFF.